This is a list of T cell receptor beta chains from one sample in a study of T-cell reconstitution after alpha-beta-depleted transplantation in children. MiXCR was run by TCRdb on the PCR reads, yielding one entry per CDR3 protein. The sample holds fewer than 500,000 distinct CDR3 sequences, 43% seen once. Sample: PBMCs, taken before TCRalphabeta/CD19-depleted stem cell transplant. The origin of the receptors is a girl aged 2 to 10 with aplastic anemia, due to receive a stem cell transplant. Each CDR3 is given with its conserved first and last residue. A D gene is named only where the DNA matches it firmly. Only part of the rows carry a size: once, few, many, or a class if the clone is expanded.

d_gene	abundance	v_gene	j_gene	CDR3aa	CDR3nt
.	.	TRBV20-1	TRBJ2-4	CSARRGRAKNIQYF	TGCAGTGCTAGGCGGGGCCGGGCCAAAAACATTCAGTACTTC
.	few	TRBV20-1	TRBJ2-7	CSARPQTGRDEQYF	TGCAGTGCTAGGCCCCAGACAGGGAGGGACGAGCAGTACTTC
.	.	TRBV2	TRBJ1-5	CASSLGRIYSNQPQHF	TGTGCCAGCAGCCTCGGACGGATTTATAGCAATCAGCCCCAGCATTTT
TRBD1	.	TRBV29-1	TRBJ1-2	CSVGLDRGNYGYTF	TGCAGCGTTGGCTTGGACAGGGGGAACTATGGCTACACCTTC
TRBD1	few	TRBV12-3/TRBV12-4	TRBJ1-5	CASSFDRGVNQPQHF	TGTGCCAGCAGTTTTGACAGGGGCGTTAATCAGCCCCAGCATTTT
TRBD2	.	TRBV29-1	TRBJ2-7	CSVGGLARSLEQYF	TGCAGCGTTGGGGGACTAGCGCGCTCCCTGGAGCAGTACTTC
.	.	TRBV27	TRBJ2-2	CASRPTGLRLRELFF	TGTGCCAGCAGACCTACCGGGCTCCGGTTAAGGGAGCTGTTTTTT
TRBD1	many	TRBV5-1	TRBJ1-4	CASSWGQGSPTNEKLFF	TGCGCCAGCAGCTGGGGACAGGGGAGTCCAACTAATGAAAAACTGTTTTTT
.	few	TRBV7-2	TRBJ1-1	CASSLRTPNTEAFF	TGTGCCAGCAGCTTACGGACACCGAACACTGAAGCTTTCTTT
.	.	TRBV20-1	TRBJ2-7	CSASRQYEQYF	TGCAGTGCTAGTCGACAGTACGAGCAGTACTTC
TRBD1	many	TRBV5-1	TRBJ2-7	CASSFTRTGETYEQYF	TGCGCCAGCAGTTTTACCCGGACAGGTGAGACCTACGAGCAGTACTTC
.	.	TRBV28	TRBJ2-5	CASGRIAEETQYF	TGTGCCAGCGGGAGAATCGCAGAGGAGACCCAGTACTTC
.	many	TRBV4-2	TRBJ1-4	CASSQERARHREKLFF	TGTGCCAGCAGCCAAGAAAGGGCGAGACATCGAGAAAAACTGTTTTTT
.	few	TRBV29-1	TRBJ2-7	CSVGEGYEQYF	TGCAGCGTTGGCGAGGGTTACGAGCAGTACTTC
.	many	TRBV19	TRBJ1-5	CASMSDGGLNQPQHF	TGTGCCAGTATGTCCGACGGGGGTCTCAATCAGCCCCAGCATTTT
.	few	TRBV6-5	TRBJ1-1	CASSSQTEAFF	TGTGCCAGCAGTAGTCAGACTGAAGCTTTCTTT
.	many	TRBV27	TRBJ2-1	CASSPTGLEQFF	TGTGCCAGCAGCCCCACCGGGCTAGAGCAGTTCTTC
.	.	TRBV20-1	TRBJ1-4	CSARDVWLQATNEKLFF	TGCAGTGCTAGAGATGTGTGGCTCCAGGCAACTAATGAAAAACTGTTTTTT
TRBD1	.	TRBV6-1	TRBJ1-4	CASSLIRPFRQGANEKLFF	TGTGCCAGCAGTCTTATAAGACCTTTTCGACAGGGCGCAAATGAAAAACTGTTTTTT
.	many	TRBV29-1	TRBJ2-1	CSGTGGSTYEQFF	TGCAGCGGCACTGGGGGTAGCACCTATGAGCAGTTCTTC
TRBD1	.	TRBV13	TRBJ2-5	CASSSPGQGVQETQYF	TGTGCCAGCAGCTCCCCGGGACAGGGAGTTCAAGAGACCCAGTACTTC
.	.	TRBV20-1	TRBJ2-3	CSLSPSFSTDTQYF	TGCAGTCTTAGCCCTAGCTTTAGCACAGATACGCAGTATTTT
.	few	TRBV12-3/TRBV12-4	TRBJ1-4	CASSLTAAGVNEKLFF	TGTGCCAGCAGTTTAACGGCAGCGGGGGTAAATGAAAAACTGTTTTTT
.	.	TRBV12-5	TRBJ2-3	CASGLVLRDSTDTQYF	TGTGCTAGTGGTTTGGTTCTACGGGACAGCACAGATACGCAGTATTTT
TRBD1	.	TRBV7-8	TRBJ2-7	CASSFDRDYEQYF	TGTGCCAGCAGCTTCGACAGGGATTACGAGCAGTACTTC
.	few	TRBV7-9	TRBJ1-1	CASSLVPPQAFF	TGTGCCAGCAGCTTAGTGCCCCCTCAAGCTTTCTTT
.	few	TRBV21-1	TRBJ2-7	CASSKRPGQGGEQYF	TGTGCCAGCAGCAAAAGACCGGGACAGGGAGGCGAGCAGTACTTC
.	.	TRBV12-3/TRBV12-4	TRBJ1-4	CASRGDRGNEKLFF	TGTGCCAGCAGGGGAGACCGAGGGAATGAAAAACTGTTTTTT
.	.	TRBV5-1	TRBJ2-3	CASSLGTITDTQYF	TGCGCCAGCAGCTTGGGGACAATCACAGATACGCAGTATTTT